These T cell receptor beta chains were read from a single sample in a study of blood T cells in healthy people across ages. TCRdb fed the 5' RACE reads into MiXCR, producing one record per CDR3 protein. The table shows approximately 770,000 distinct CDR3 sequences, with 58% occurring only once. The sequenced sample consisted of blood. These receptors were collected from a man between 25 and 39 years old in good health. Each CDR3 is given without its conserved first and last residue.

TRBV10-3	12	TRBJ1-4	AISEGRTNEKLF
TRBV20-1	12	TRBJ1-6	SARVVGTGGTLH
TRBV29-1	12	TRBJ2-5	SVVRRRGRETQY
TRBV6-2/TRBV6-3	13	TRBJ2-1	ASSSGGVGYNEQF
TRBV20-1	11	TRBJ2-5	SARDRGVETQY
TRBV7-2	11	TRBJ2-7	ASSPTPSVIQY
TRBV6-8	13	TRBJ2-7	ASTIDRGGYLEQY
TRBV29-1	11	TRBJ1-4	SGSQGGREKLF
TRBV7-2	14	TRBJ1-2	ASSLLQGSFGYGYT
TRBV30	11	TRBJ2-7	AYSGVTPYEQY
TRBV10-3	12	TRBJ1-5	AISESLGGQPQH
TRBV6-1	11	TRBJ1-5	AGKDSPNQPQH
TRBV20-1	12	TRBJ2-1	SAPTSLGNNEQF
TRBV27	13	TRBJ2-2	AGSLERDNTGELF
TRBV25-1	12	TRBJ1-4	ASSDARFNEKLF
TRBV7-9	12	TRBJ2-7	ASSLLGSGADQY
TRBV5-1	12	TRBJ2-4	ASSTGQGRNIQY
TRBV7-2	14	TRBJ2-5	ASSLRTSGRWETQY
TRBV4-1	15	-	ASSQDHSTVGEETQY
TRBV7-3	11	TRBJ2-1	ASSPIADNEQF
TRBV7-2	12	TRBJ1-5	ASSDRTGRQPQH
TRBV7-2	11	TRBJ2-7	ASSSQLGYEQY
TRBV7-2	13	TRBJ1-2	AGSSHDSLPYGYT
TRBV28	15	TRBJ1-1	ASSPYTGGASGTEAF
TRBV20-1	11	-	SGTGGIDGEQY
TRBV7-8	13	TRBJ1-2	ASSPPGRGLIGYT
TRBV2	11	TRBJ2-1	ASSGRNYNEQF
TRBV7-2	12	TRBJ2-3	ASSLTVFGDTQY
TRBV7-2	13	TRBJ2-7	ASSLWDRGRYEQY
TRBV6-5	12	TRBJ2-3	ASSYQHLSDTQY
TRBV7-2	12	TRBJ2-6	ASRSDRGANVLT
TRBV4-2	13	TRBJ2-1	ASSQDQAWDNEQF
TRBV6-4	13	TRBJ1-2	ASRSSASGGYGYT
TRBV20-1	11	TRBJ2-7	SVRMTGTYEQY
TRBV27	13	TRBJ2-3	ASSTFRDSTDTQY
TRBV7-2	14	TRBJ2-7	ASSLVWTSVHYEQY
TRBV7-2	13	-	ASSLGGTNYNEQY
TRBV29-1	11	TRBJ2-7	SVELEGSYEQY
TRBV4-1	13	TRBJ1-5	ASSQAGSAGQPQH
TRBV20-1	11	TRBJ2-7	SARVTTRGEQY
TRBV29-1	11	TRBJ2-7	SVETASSYEQY